This T cell receptor beta chain comes out of a study of T cells after yellow fever vaccination. About the study: Low-cell-number fractions underwent preparation using SMART-Seq v4 Ultra Low Input. The study, taken as a whole, reports: A small proportion of clonotypes was detected in both the CD4 and CD8 compartments. The secondary response was weaker but peaked faster, day 5 versus 15.

Generation of TCR cDNA used 5'RACE template switching (which added a universal primer site and UMIs). TCRdb re-called the 5' RACE reads with MiXCR, one entry per CDR3 protein. The top ten clones hold over 15% of a sample with 250,000 or so distinct CDR3 sequences, about 3.5% of them seen once. This clonotype was counted between two and nine times. What it binds is unknown. Germline loops: CDR1 SGHTA, CDR2 FQGNSA. The CDR3 is made up of 15 amino acids. J lost 4 bases, V lost 1 base, and 4 bases had no gene match. This TCR was recovered from a man younger than 30 who received the YFV17D yellow fever vaccine. The sequencing here drew on PBMCs, taken 15 days after the yellow fever booster vaccination. The chain combines TRBV7-2 with TRBJ2-3; 8 bases are a match to TRBD2. The CDR3 nucleotides read TGTGCCAGCAGCTTAGGTTTCGGGGGGGCAGATACGCAGTATTTT. The encoded protein is CASSLGFGGADTQYF.